The 13 T cell receptor beta chains below were found in one sample sequenced in a study of cytomegalovirus exposure and HLA in healthy donors. The primer mix had 60 Vbeta and 13 Jbeta primers. Libraries were prepared by immunoSEQ multiplex PCR; TCRdb keeps only in-frame clonotypes and omits some of them. The sample consists of 85,000 to 120,000 clones, 60% to 85% of them appearing once. Sequences were obtained from PBMCs. The receptors were sampled from a male donor in good health and CMV-seropositive.

V usage is TRBV27 and J usage is TRBJ2-7, with TRBD1 identical over 8 bases. Germline assignment: CDR1 MNHEY and CDR2 SMNVEV (reference sequence). Germline trimming cut 0 bases from V and 4 bases from J; bases unmatched to any gene: 5. CDR3 length: 15 residues. CDR3 coding DNA: TGTGCCAGCAGTTTATCGACCAGGGGGCGTTACGAGCAGTACTTC. Translation gives CASSLSTRGRYEQYF.

For the CDR3, the DNA is TGCAGCGTGGACAGCCCCCTAAGAACTGAAGCTTTCTTT. It specifies CSVDSPLRTEAFF. The genes are TRBV29-1 and TRBJ1-1; weak D call: TRBD1 (6 bases). V lost 6 bases to trimming and J lost 5 bases, with 16 bases between them. CDR3 length: 13 residues. Germline values: CDR1 SQVTM, CDR2 ANQGSEA. Full variable domain (missing parts from reference TRBV29-1 and TRBJ1-1): SAVISQKPSRDICQRGTSLTIQCQVDSQVTMMFWYRQQPGQSLTLIATANQGSEATYESGFVIDKFPISRPNLTFSTLTVSNMSPEDSSIYLCSVDSPLRTEAFFGQGTRLTVV.

The chain couples TRBV19 to TRBJ2-7, with 10 bases identical to TRBD1. The trim removed 9 bases at V and 5 bases at J, leaving 13 bases unmatched. The CDR3 runs 15 residues. Looked up from germline, CDR1 is LNHDA and CDR2 is SQIVND (reference sequence). CDR3 loop: CASRPADRGSHEQYF. Here the CDR3 DNA reads TGTGCCAGCCGACCCGCGGACAGGGGGTCCCACGAGCAGTACTTC.

The chain joins TRBV4-3 to TRBJ2-7; D is perhaps TRBD2 (6 bases). Germline values: CDR1 LGHNA, CDR2 YSLEER. The CDR3 totals 14 residues. V lost 0 bases and J 3 bases, leaving 9 bases between the germline ends. Written as DNA, the CDR3 is TGCGCCAGCAGCCAAGAGGTGGGAGGCTACGAGCAGTACTTC. This codes for CASSQEVGGYEQYF.

The gene calls are TRBV7-2 and TRBJ2-7; maybe TRBD1 (5 bases). Germline V gene data show CDR1 as SGHTA and CDR2 as FQGNSA. The CDR3 consists of 13 residues. V dropped 6 bases and J dropped 2 bases, with 11 bases sitting between them. In DNA, the CDR3 is TGTGCCAGCAGGTCAGGGCCTGCCTACGAGCAGTACTTC. This codes for CASRSGPAYEQYF.

The chain couples TRBV5-1 to TRBJ1-2; 7 bases are a match to TRBD1. With 0 bases clipped from V and 8 bases from J, the junction kept 4 bases outside the gene matches. The CDR3 consists of 13 residues. The V gene's germline CDR1 is SGHRS and CDR2 YFSETQ. In DNA, the CDR3 is TGCGCCAGCAGCTTGGGGACAGGTCGCGGCTACACCTTC. The encoded protein is CASSLGTGRGYTF.

The chain carries TRBV6-5 and TRBJ1-5; no clear D. V lost 6 bases and J lost 0, with 9 bases in between. CDR3 length equals 14 residues. Germline V gives CDR1 MNHEY, CDR2 SVGAGI. CDR3 sequence: CASSNSYSNQPQHF. Written as DNA, the CDR3 is TGTGCCAGCAGCAACAGCTATAGCAATCAGCCCCAGCATTTT.

The rearrangement links TRBV19 to TRBJ2-7, with 10 bases matching TRBD1. The CDR3 runs to 15 residues. CDR1 is LNHDA and CDR2 is SQIVND in the germline V gene (reference sequence). V shed 3 bases and J 3 bases; nucleotides not matched to a gene: 5. CDR3 sequence reads: CASSMGTGDVYEQYF. CDR3 nucleotides: TGTGCCAGTAGTATGGGGACAGGGGATGTCTACGAGCAGTACTTC.

The rearrangement joins TRBV27 to TRBJ2-7; D is possibly TRBD1 (6 bases). Germline V gene sequence: CDR1 MNHEY, CDR2 SMNVEV (reference sequence). The germline V and J ends were trimmed by 3 bases and 6 bases, with 15 bases remaining between them. This CDR3 spans 14 amino acids. The CDR3 nucleotides read TGTGCCAGCAGTTTTGGGGGCGCCCAGTCCGAGCAGTACTTC. Amino acid sequence: CASSFGGAQSEQYF.

This chain connects TRBV7-2 to TRBJ2-3; TRBD1 matches at 7 bases. V shed 1 base and J 3 bases; nucleotides not matched to a gene: 4. CDR3 size: 15 residues. Germline V gives CDR1 SGHTA, CDR2 FQGNSA. The CDR3 is CASSLDRGATDTQYF. The DNA for the CDR3 is TGTGCCAGCAGCTTAGACAGGGGCGCAACAGATACGCAGTATTTT.

This clone appeared once. The chain links TRBV27 to TRBJ1-2, with a possible D match to TRBD1 (6 bases). CDR1 and CDR2 (germline): MNHEY, SMNVEV (reference sequence). The CDR3 consists of 14 residues. Between the trimmed V and J ends, which lost 2 bases and 8 bases, there was a span of 15 bases. The CDR3 loop reads CASSLGDNEDGYTF. For the CDR3, the DNA is TGTGCCAGCAGTTTAGGGGACAATGAGGACGGCTACACCTTC.

CDR3 sequence: CASSFTRDGKGELFF. The CDR3 DNA reads as TGTGCCAGCAGTTTTACCCGGGACGGCAAGGGGGAACTGTTTTTT. The chain is built from TRBV7-2 and TRBJ1-4; D possibly corresponds to TRBD1 (6 bases). V was pared by 6 bases and J by 12 bases, with 23 bases between. The CDR3 extends over 15 amino acids. Germline CDR1 reads SGHTA; CDR2 reads FQGNSA.

The chain recombines TRBV10-2 with TRBJ2-7, with D possibly matching TRBD1 (6 bases). The CDR3 totals 13 residues. V lost 7 bases to trimming and J lost 4 bases, with 14 bases between them. Germline V lookup: CDR1 WSHSY, CDR2 SAAADI. The CDR3 nucleotides are TGCGCCAGCAATGCCCGGGACACTTACGAGCAGTACTTC. This codes for CASNARDTYEQYF.